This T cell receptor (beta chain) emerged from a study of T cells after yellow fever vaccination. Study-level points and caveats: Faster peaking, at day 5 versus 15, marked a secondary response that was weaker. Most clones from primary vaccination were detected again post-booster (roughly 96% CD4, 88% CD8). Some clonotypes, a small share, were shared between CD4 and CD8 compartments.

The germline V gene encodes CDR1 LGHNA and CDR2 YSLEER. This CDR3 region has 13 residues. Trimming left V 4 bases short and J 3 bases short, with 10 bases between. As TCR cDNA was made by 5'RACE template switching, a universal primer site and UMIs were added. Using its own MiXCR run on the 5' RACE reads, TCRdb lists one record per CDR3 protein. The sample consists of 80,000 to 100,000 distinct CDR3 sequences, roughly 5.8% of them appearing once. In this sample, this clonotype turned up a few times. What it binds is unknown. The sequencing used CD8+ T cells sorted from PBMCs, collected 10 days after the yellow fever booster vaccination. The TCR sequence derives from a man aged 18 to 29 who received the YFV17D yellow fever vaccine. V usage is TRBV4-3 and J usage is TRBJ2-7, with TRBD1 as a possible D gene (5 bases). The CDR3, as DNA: TGCGCCAGCAGCCGGACATCGAACTACGAGCAGTACTTC. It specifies CASSRTSNYEQYF.